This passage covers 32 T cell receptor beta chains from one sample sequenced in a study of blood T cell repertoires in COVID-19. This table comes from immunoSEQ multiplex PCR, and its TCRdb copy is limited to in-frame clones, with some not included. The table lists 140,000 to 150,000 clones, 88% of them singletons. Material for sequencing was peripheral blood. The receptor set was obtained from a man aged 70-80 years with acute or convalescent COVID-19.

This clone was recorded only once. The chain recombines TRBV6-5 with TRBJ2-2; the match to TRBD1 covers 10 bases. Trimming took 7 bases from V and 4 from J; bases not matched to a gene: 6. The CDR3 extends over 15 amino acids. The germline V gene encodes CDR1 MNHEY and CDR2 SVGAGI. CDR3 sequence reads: CASTLRDRGTGELFF. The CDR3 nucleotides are TGTGCCAGCACCCTCCGGGACAGGGGCACCGGGGAGCTGTTTTTT.

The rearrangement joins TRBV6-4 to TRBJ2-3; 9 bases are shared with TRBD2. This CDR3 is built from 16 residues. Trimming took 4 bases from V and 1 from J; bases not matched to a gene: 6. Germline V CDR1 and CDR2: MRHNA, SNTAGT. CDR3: CASSAKRGDGTDTQYF. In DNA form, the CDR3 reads TGTGCCAGCAGTGCGAAGCGGGGGGACGGCACAGATACGCAGTATTTT.

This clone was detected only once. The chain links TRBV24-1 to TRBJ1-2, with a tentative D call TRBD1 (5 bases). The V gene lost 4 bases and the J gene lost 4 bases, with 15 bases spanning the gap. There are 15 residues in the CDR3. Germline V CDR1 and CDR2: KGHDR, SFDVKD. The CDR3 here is CATSEAGILSYGYTF. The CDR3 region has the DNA TGTGCCACCAGTGAGGCAGGGATCCTGAGCTATGGCTACACCTTC.

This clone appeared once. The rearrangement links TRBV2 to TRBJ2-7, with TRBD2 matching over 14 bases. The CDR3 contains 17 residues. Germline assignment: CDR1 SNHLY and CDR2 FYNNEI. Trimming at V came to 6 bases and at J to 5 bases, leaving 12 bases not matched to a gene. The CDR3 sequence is CASSISKGTSGGNEQYF. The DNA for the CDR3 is TGTGCCAGCAGCATATCAAAAGGGACTAGCGGGGGTAACGAGCAGTACTTC.

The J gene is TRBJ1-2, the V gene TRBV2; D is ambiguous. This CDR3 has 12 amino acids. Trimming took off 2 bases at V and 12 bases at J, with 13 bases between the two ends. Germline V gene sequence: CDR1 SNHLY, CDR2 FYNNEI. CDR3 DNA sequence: TGTGCCAGCAGTGAATCAGGCTTGGCCCACACCTTC. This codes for CASSESGLAHTF.

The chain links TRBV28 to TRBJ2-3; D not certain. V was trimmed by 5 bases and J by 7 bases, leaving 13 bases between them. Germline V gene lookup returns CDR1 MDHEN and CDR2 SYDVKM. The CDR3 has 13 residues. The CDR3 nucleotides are TGTGCCAGCAGTGAAGCCAAGGAGTATACGCAGTATTTT. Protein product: CASSEAKEYTQYF.

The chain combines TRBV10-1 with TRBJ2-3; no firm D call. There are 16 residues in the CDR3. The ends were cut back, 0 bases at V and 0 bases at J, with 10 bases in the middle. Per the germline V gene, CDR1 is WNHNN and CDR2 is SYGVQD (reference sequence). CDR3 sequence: CASSESRGGSTDTQYF. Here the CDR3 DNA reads TGCGCCAGCAGTGAGTCGCGCGGTGGTAGCACAGATACGCAGTATTTT.

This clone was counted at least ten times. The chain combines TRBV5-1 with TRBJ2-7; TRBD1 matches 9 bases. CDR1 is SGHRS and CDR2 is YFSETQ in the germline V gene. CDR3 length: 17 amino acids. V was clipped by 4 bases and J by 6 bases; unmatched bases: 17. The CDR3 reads CASSQIQTGGGRGEQYF. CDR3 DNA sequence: TGCGCCAGCAGCCAAATTCAGACAGGGGGTGGTAGAGGCGAGCAGTACTTC.

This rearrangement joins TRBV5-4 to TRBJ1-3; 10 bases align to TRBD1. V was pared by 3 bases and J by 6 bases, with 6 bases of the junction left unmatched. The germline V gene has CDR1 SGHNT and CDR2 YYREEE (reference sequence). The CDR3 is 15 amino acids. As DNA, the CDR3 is TGTGCCAGCAGCTCCCGGGACAGGGGTACAAACACCATATATTTT. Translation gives CASSSRDRGTNTIYF.

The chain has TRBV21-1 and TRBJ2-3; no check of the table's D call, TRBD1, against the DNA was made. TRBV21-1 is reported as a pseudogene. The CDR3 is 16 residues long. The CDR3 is CASSKGRTGGTDTQYF. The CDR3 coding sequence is TGTGCCAGCAGCAAAGGGAGGACAGGGGGCACAGATACGCAGTATTTT.

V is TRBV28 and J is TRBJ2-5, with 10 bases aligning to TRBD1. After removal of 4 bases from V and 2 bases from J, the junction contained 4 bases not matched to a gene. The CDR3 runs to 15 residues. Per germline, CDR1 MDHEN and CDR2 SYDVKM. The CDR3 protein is CASSWTGGTQETQYF. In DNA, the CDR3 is TGTGCCAGCAGTTGGACAGGGGGGACTCAAGAGACCCAGTACTTC.

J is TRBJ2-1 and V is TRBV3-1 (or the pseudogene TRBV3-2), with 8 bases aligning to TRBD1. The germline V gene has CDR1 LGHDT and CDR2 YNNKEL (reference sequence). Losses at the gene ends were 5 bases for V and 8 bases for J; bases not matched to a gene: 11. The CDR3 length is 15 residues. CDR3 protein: CASSGRSYRGDEQFF. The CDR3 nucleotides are TGTGCCAGCAGCGGGAGATCTTACAGGGGGGATGAGCAGTTCTTC.

Here the CDR3 reads CASSPDRDERFAFF. Here the CDR3 DNA reads TGTGCCAGCTCGCCGGACAGGGACGAAAGATTCGCTTTCTTT. V gene TRBV18 combines with J gene TRBJ1-1; 8 bases map to TRBD1. Trimming at V came to 6 bases and at J to 11 bases, leaving 14 bases not matched to a gene. The CDR3 contains 14 residues. Germline V gene lookup returns CDR1 KGHSH and CDR2 LQKENI.

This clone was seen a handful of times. CDR3 coding DNA: TGTGCCAGCAGTCCCCTGACAGGGACCTTCCAAGAGACCCAGTACTTC. Encoded protein: CASSPLTGTFQETQYF. J is TRBJ2-5 and V is TRBV28; 7 bases line up with TRBD1. The germline gives CDR1 MDHEN, CDR2 SYDVKM. The CDR3 spans 16 residues. V shed 5 bases, J shed 1 base, and the junction held 10 bases outside the gene matches.

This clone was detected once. CDR3 nucleotide sequence: TGTGCCAGCAGTGGCGAGGGCGTGGGGTATGGAATCTACGAGCAGTACTTC. Translated: CASSGEGVGYGIYEQYF. The chain joins TRBV6-1 to TRBJ2-7; TRBD2 is a possible D gene (5 bases). The CDR3 has 17 residues. The germline V gene has CDR1 MNHNS and CDR2 SASEGT. V was shortened by 4 bases and J by 3 bases, with 22 bases between the two germline ends.

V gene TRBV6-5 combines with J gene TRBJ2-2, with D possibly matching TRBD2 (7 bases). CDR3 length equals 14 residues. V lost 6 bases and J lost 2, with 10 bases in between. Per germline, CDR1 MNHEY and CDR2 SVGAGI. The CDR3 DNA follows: TGTGCCAGCAGAAGGGGGGGAAACACCGGGGAGCTGTTTTTT. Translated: CASRRGGNTGELFF.

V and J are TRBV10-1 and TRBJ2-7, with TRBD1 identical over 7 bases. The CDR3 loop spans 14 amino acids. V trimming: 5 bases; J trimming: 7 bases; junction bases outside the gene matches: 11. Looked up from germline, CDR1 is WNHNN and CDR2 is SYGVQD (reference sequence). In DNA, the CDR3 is TGCGCCAGCAGTCTTGGGGACAGCCGGGCGGAGCAGTACTTC. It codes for CASSLGDSRAEQYF.

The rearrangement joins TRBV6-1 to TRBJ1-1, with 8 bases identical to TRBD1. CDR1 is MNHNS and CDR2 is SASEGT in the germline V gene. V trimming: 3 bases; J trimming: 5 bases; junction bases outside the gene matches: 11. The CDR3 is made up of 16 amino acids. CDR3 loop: CASSDPGQALGTEAFF. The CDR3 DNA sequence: TGTGCCAGCAGTGATCCGGGACAGGCTCTCGGGACTGAAGCTTTCTTT.

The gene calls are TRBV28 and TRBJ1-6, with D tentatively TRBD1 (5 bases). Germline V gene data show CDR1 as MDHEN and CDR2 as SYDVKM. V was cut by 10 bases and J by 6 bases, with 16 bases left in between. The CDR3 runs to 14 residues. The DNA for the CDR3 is TGTGCCAACCGCTCTCCGGGACTTAATTCACCCCTCCACTTT. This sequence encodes CANRSPGLNSPLHF.

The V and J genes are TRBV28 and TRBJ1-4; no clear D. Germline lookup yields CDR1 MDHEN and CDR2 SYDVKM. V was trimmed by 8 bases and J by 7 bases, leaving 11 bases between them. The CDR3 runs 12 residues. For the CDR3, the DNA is TGTGCCAGCGGACTAGTGGGTGAAAAACTGTTTTTT. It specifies CASGLVGEKLFF. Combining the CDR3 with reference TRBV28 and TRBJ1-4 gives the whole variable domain DVKVTQSSRYLVKRTGEKVFLECVQDMDHENMFWYRQDPGLGLRLIYFSYDVKMKEKGDIPEGYSVSREKKERFSLILESASTNQTSMYLCASGLVGEKLFFGSGTQLSVL.

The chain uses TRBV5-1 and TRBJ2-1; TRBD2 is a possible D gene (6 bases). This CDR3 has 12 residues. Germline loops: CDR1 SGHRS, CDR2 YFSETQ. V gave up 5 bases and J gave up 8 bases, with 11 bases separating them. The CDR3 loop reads CASRVGLDEQFF. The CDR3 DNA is TGCGCCAGCAGAGTGGGACTTGATGAGCAGTTCTTC.

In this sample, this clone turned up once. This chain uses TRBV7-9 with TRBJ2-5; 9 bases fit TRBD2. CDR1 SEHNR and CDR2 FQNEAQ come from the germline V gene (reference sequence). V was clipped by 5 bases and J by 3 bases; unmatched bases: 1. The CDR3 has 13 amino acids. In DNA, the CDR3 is TGTGCCAGCAGCCGGACTAGCGAAGAGACCCAGTACTTC. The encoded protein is CASSRTSEETQYF.

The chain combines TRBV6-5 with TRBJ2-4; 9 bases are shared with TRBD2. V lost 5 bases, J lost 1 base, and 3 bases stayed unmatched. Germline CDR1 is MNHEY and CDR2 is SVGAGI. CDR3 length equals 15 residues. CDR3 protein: CASSPSGIAKNIQYF. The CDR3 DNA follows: TGTGCCAGCAGTCCTAGCGGGATCGCCAAAAACATTCAGTACTTC.

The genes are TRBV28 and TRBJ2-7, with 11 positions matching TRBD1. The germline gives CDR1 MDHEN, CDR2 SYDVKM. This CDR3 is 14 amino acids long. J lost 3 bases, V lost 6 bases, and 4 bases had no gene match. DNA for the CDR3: TGTGCCAGCAGCCCCGGGACAGGGGGCTACGAGCAGTACTTC. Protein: CASSPGTGGYEQYF.

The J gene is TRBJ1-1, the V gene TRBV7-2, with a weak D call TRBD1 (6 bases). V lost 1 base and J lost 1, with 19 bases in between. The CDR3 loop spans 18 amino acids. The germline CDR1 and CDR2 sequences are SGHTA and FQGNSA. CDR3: CASSLVGGRTSWNTEAFF. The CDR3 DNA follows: TGTGCCAGCAGCTTAGTCGGGGGGCGAACTAGTTGGAACACTGAAGCTTTCTTT. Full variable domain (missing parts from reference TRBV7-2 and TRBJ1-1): GAGVSQSPSNKVTEKGKDVELRCDPISGHTALYWYRQSLGQGLEFLIYFQGNSAPDKSGLPSDRFSAERTGGSVSTLTIQRTQQEDSAVYLCASSLVGGRTSWNTEAFFGQGTRLTVV.

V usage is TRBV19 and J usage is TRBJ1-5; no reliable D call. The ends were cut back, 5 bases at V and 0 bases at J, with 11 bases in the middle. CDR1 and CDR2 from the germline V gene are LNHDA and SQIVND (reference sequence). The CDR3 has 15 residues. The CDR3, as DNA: TGTGCCAGTAGTCTAGGGCTTTATAGCAATCAGCCCCAGCATTTT. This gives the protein CASSLGLYSNQPQHF.

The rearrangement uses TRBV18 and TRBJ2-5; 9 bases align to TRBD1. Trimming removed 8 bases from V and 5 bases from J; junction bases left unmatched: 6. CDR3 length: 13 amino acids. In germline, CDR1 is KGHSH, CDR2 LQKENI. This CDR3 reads CASAGQGSETQYF. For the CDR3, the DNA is TGTGCCAGCGCGGGACAGGGTTCGGAGACCCAGTACTTC.

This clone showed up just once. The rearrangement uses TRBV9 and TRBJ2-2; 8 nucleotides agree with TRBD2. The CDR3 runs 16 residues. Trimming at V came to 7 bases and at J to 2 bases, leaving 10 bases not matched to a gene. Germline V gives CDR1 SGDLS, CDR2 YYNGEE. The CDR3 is CASAKTGRVNTGELFF. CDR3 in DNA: TGTGCCAGCGCTAAGACCGGGAGGGTAAACACCGGGGAGCTGTTTTTT.

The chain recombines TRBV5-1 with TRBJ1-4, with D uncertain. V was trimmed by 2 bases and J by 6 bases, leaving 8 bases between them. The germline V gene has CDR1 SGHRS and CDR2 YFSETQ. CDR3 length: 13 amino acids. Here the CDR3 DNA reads TGCGCCAGCAGCTTTTTAACAGATGAAAAACTGTTTTTT. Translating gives CASSFLTDEKLFF.

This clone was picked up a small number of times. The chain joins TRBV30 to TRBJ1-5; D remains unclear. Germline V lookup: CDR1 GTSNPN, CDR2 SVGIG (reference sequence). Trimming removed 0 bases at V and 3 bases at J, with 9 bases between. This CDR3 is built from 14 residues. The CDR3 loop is CAWSVKQSNQPQHF. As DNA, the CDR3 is TGTGCCTGGAGTGTAAAACAGTCCAATCAGCCCCAGCATTTT.

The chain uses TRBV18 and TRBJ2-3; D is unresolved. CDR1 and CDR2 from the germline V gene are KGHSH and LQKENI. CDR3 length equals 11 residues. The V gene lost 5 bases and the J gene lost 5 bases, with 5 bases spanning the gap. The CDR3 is CASSSKDTQYF. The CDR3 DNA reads TGTGCCAGCTCATCTAAAGATACGCAGTATTTT. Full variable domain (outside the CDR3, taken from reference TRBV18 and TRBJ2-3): NAGVMQNPRHLVRRRGQEARLRCSPMKGHSHVYWYRQLPEEGLKFMVYLQKENIIDESGMPKERFSAEFPKEGPSILRIQQVVRGDSAAYFCASSSKDTQYFGPGTRLTVL.

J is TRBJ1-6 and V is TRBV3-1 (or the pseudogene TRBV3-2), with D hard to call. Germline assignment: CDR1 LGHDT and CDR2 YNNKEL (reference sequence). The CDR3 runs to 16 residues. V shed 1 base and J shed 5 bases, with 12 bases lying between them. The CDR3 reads CASSQAGSVNNSPLHF. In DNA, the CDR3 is TGTGCCAGCAGCCAAGCAGGATCGGTAAATAATTCACCCCTCCACTTT.